The 5 T cell receptor beta chains below all came from one sample that was sequenced in a study of T cell changes during pregnancy in multiple sclerosis. TCRdb keeps only in-frame clones here, not all; method: immunoSEQ multiplex PCR. The sample records 30,000 to 45,000 clones, roughly 90% being singletons. The sequences come from CD8+ T cells from peripheral blood mononuclear cells, collected in the first trimester of pregnancy. Every receptor here comes from a female donor with multiple sclerosis, enrolled in a pregnancy study.

In its sample, this clone was seen once. This sequence joins TRBV13 and TRBJ1-2; D unresolved. Trimming stripped 4 bases from V and 4 bases from J, with 7 bases between. CDR1 and CDR2 (germline): PRHDT, FYEKMQ (reference sequence). The CDR3 is 12 residues long. The DNA for the CDR3 is TGTGCCAGCAGCTCCGGGATCTATGGCTACACCTTC. Amino acid sequence: CASSSGIYGYTF.

This sequence joins TRBV27 and TRBJ1-1; D gene ambiguous. V lost 5 bases and J 1 base, leaving 8 bases between the germline ends. Germline CDR1 MNHEY, CDR2 SMNVEV (reference sequence). CDR3 length equals 13 residues. DNA of the CDR3: TGTGCCAGCAGTGAGTACGGGAACACTGAAGCTTTCTTT. This codes for CASSEYGNTEAFF.

This clone was counted only a few times. The chain links TRBV7-9 to TRBJ2-7; 7 bases fit TRBD1. The germline V gene has CDR1 SEHNR and CDR2 FQNEAQ (reference sequence). Trimming cost V 2 bases and J 4 bases; bases outside gene matches: 11. The CDR3 consists of 16 residues. The chain's CDR3 is CASSLSEGGTWYEQYF. The CDR3 bases are TGTGCCAGCAGCTTAAGTGAAGGGGGCACTTGGTACGAGCAGTACTTC.

V and J are TRBV13 and TRBJ2-2, with 8 bases that match TRBD2. The CDR3 length is 15 residues. Germline V gene sequence: CDR1 PRHDT, CDR2 FYEKMQ (reference sequence). The V and J ends lost 4 bases and 4 bases, in that order; junction bases with no gene match: 5. CDR3 sequence: CASSSGLGSTGELFF. For the CDR3, the DNA is TGTGCCAGCAGCTCGGGACTAGGGAGCACCGGGGAGCTGTTTTTT. The whole variable domain, filled in from reference TRBV13 and TRBJ2-2, reads AAGVIQSPRHLIKEKRETATLKCYPIPRHDTVYWYQQGPGQDPQFLISFYEKMQSDKGSIPDRFSAQQFSDYHSELNMSSLELGDSALYFCASSSGLGSTGELFFGEGSRLTVL.

This clone was recorded only once. The J gene is TRBJ2-7, the V gene TRBV7-9, with TRBD1 matching 10 bases. After removal of 2 bases from V and 3 bases from J, the junction contained 4 bases not matched to a gene. The CDR3 loop spans 15 amino acids. The germline gives CDR1 SEHNR, CDR2 FQNEAQ (reference sequence). The CDR3 reads CASSLWRDRGYEQYF. DNA for the CDR3: TGTGCCAGCAGCTTATGGCGGGACAGGGGCTACGAGCAGTACTTC.